This section outlines one T cell receptor beta chain sequence together with its context. Profiling relied on immunoSEQ multiplex PCR, and the TCRdb table lists in-frame clones only, not all of them. The top ten clones hold approximately 0.3% of a sample with 99,000 or so clones, about 93% of them seen once. The data are from a study of siplizumab effects on memory and regulatory T cells. The sample comprised CD4+ T cells sorted from blood. This TCR came from a human donor in good health.

Here the CDR3 DNA reads TGTGCCAGCAGCCCAGGACAGTACCCAACTAATGAAAAACTGTTTTTT. Its translation is CASSPGQYPTNEKLFF. V is TRBV11-2 and J is TRBJ1-4, with a weak D call TRBD1 (6 bases). The CDR3 length is 16 residues. Per germline, CDR1 SGHAT and CDR2 FQNNGV. V was trimmed by 5 bases and J by 0 bases, leaving 13 bases between them.